This section outlines one T cell receptor (beta chain) sequence together with its context. This sample was included in a study of PD-L1 blockade in urothelial cancer. Generated by immunoSEQ multiplex PCR, the TCRdb table keeps only in-frame clones and is missing some. The repertoire holds tens of thousands of clones, with roughly 84% as singletons. The V gene end was trimmed by 5 bases and the J gene end by 0 bases; junction bases not matched to a gene: 14. The CDR3 sequence is 19 residues long. Time point specified: pretreatment peripheral blood. Sequencing used PBMCs, obtained around atezolizumab (anti-PD-L1) treatment. The chain combines TRBV5-3 with TRBJ2-2; 9 positions match TRBD2. TRBV5-3 is labeled an ORF, and its function is uncertain. The receptor was isolated from a woman aged 70-85 years with urothelial cancer. DNA of the CDR3: TGTGCCAGAAGGGCTTTGAGTGGAGCGGGAGGACCGAACACCGGGGAGCTGTTTTTT. This encodes CARRALSGAGGPNTGELFF.